These 5 T cell receptor beta chains share one sample of origin, sequenced in a study of cytomegalovirus exposure and HLA in healthy donors. It was with 60 Vbeta and 13 Jbeta primers that the PCR ran. Libraries were prepared by immunoSEQ multiplex PCR; TCRdb keeps only in-frame clonotypes and omits some of them. The listing records over 65,000 clones. The sample taken for sequencing was PBMCs. Every receptor here comes from a man aged 25 to 40 in good health and CMV-seronegative.

The chain links TRBV29-1 to TRBJ2-2; 7 bases are a match to TRBD2. Trimming cost V 7 bases and J 7 bases; bases outside gene matches: 9. Germline CDR1 SQVTM, CDR2 ANQGSEA. This CDR3 contains 13 residues. CDR3 in DNA: TGCAGCGCCGGACTAGTATACGGCGGGGAGCTGTTTTTT. This gives the protein CSAGLVYGGELFF.

This chain links TRBV7-8 with TRBJ1-2; 7 bases align to TRBD1. Germline CDR1 and CDR2: SGHVS and FQNEAQ. V trimming: 1 base; J trimming: 3 bases; junction bases outside the gene matches: 5. The CDR3 consists of 15 residues. The DNA of the CDR3 is TGTGCCAGCAGCTTAGGGGCAGGGGGATACTATGGCTACACCTTC. Translated: CASSLGAGGYYGYTF.

The chain is built from TRBV13 and TRBJ2-7; TRBD2 agrees at 8 bases. The J segment lost 0 bases and the V segment lost 5 bases, leaving 12 bases of the junction unmatched. This CDR3 region has 17 residues. Germline loops: CDR1 PRHDT, CDR2 FYEKMQ (reference sequence). The DNA for the CDR3 is TGTGCCAGCAGCCACCGACTAGCGCCGACCCCCTCCTACGAGCAGTACTTC. It translates to CASSHRLAPTPSYEQYF. The variable domain in full, completed from reference TRBV13 and TRBJ2-7, reads AAGVIQSPRHLIKEKRETATLKCYPIPRHDTVYWYQQGPGQDPQFLISFYEKMQSDKGSIPDRFSAQQFSDYHSELNMSSLELGDSALYFCASSHRLAPTPSYEQYFGPGTRLTVT.

This chain links TRBV5-1 with TRBJ2-5; D possibly corresponds to TRBD1 (6 bases). The germline V and J ends were trimmed by 3 bases and 7 bases, with 13 bases remaining between them. The CDR3 contains 13 residues. Germline CDR1 reads SGHRS; CDR2 reads YFSETQ. The CDR3 here is CASSSSQGGTQYF. DNA of the CDR3: TGCGCCAGCAGCTCGTCCCAAGGGGGGACCCAGTACTTC.

The chain links TRBV7-9 to TRBJ2-6; 12 nucleotides align to TRBD2. Germline CDR1 SEHNR, CDR2 FQNEAQ (reference sequence). Trimming removed 1 base from V and 2 bases from J; junction bases left unmatched: 6. This CDR3 is built from 19 residues. The CDR3 loop is CASSLGVRLAGAGANVLTF. The DNA for the CDR3 is TGTGCCAGCAGCTTAGGGGTGAGACTAGCGGGAGCTGGGGCCAACGTCCTGACTTTC.